Presented here are 20 T cell receptor beta chains from one specimen sequenced in a study of T cells in women clearing cervical HPV infection. Profiling relied on immunoSEQ multiplex PCR, and the TCRdb table lists in-frame clones only, not all of them. Its clone listing holds roughly 29,000 clones. Sequenced input: blood buffy coat. These receptors originate from a woman between 18 and 70 years old with a cervical HPV16 infection that either progressed to CIN3+ or cleared (not recorded which).

Concerning this clone: Sequencing ends 3 residues short of the CDR3 end; the germline J gene provides the rest. V gene TRBV5-8 combines with J gene TRBJ2-5, with 9 bases identical to TRBD1. Germline V gene sequence: CDR1 SGHTS, CDR2 YDEGEE. CDR3 length equals 15 residues. V dropped 5 bases and J dropped 5; count of bases not matched to a gene: 10. Partial CDR3 DNA: TGTGCCAGCAGACAAGGACAGGGGCCTCGGGAGACC. Protein sequence: CASRQGQGPRET. The full CDR3 protein is CASRQGQGPRETQYF.

As concerns this clone: With the read ending 3 residues before the CDR3 end, the germline J gene is used to fill in that end. The chain has TRBV14 and TRBJ2-7; 7 bases match TRBD1. The CDR3 loop spans 13 amino acids. Unmatched junction bases numbered 5, after V lost 4 bases and J lost 5 bases. Germline loops: CDR1 SGHDN, CDR2 FVKESK. The CDR3: CASSRRGGNEQYF. The sequenced CDR3 bases are TGTGCCAGCAGCCGGAGAGGGGGCAACGAG.

A remark on this clone: The read terminates 3 residues before the CDR3 end, so the remaining end is supplied by the germline J gene. This chain uses TRBV18 with TRBJ2-1, with TRBD2 identical over 11 bases. The CDR3 is made up of 15 amino acids. The J segment lost 4 bases and the V segment lost 5 bases, leaving 4 bases of the junction unmatched. From germline, CDR1 is KGHSH and CDR2 LQKENI. CDR3 in amino acids: CASSTGTSGYNEQFF. The part of the CDR3 DNA that was read is TGTGCCAGCTCAACCGGGACTAGCGGTTACAATGAG. Based on the CDR3 plus reference TRBV18 and TRBJ2-1, the full variable domain is NAGVMQNPRHLVRRRGQEARLRCSPMKGHSHVYWYRQLPEEGLKFMVYLQKENIIDESGMPKERFSAEFPKEGPSILRIQQVVRGDSAAYFCASSTGTSGYNEQFFGPGTRLTVL.

With regard to this clone: From the germline J gene comes the end of the CDR3, since the read stops 3 residues before it. The gene calls are TRBV30 and TRBJ2-3, with 14 bases aligning to TRBD2. The ends lost 5 bases at V and 5 bases at J; junction bases unmatched: 6. The CDR3 spans 15 residues. The germline V gene has CDR1 GTSNPN and CDR2 SVGIG (reference sequence). The CDR3 bases that were read are TGTGCCTGGGCGACTAGCGGGGGGGCGGGAGATACG. Its protein product is CAWATSGGAGDT. The CDR3, in full, reads CAWATSGGAGDTQYF.

With respect to this clone: The CDR3 end lies 3 residues beyond the end of the read and is filled in from the germline J gene. The chain employs TRBV30 and TRBJ2-7; 10 bases map to TRBD2. CDR3 length: 13 amino acids. J gave up 6 bases and V 1 base, and 3 bases lay outside the gene matches. Germline loops: CDR1 GTSNPN, CDR2 SVGIG (reference sequence). Partial CDR3 DNA: TGTGCCTGGAGTGAAAGGACTAGCGGCGAG. Protein: CAWSERTSGE. Given in full, the CDR3 is CAWSERTSGEQYF.

On this clone: The CDR3 end is not reached by the read, which stops 3 residues before it; the germline J gene fills it in. V usage is TRBV4-1 and J usage is TRBJ2-6, with D unclear. CDR3 size: 15 residues. The germline V gene has CDR1 MGHRA and CDR2 YSYEKL. Trimming left V 1 base short and J 0 bases short, with 4 bases between. The DNA read from the CDR3 is TGCGCCAGCAGCCAAGCTCCCTCTGGGGCCAACGTC. It translates to CASSQAPSGANV. The whole CDR3 protein reads CASSQAPSGANVLTF.

A remark on this clone: With the read ending 3 residues before the CDR3 end, the germline J gene is used to fill in that end. This chain connects TRBV5-6 to TRBJ2-5, with 7 bases fitting TRBD2. The CDR3 is made up of 14 amino acids. Germline values: CDR1 SGHDT, CDR2 YYEEEE. V lost 4 bases, J lost 5 bases, and 8 bases stayed unmatched. CDR3 bases read: TGTGCCAGCAGCGCGCAGCGGGGAATTGAGACC. Protein: CASSAQRGIET. The whole CDR3 is CASSAQRGIETQYF.

As for this clone: The read is 3 residues too short to cover the CDR3 end, so that end is filled in from the germline J gene. This rearrangement joins TRBV5-4 to TRBJ2-7, with D possibly being TRBD2 (6 bases). The CDR3 length is 16 residues. V gave up 5 bases and J gave up 0 bases, with 18 bases separating them. Germline V gene data show CDR1 as SGHNT and CDR2 as YYREEE (reference sequence). CDR3 protein: CASSESWDWSSYEQYF. The sequenced part of the CDR3 DNA is TGTGCCAGCAGTGAATCCTGGGACTGGAGCTCCTACGAG. Full variable domain (missing parts from reference TRBV5-4 and TRBJ2-7): ETGVTQSPTHLIKTRGQQVTLRCSSQSGHNTVSWYQQALGQGPQFIFQYYREEENGRGNFPPRFSGLQFPNYSSELNVNALELDDSALYLCASSESWDWSSYEQYFGPGTRLTVT.

Here the CDR3 reads CASSDDRLRETQYF. CDR3 DNA, as far as it was read: TGTGCCAGCAGCGACGACAGGTTGAGGGAGACC. This chain connects TRBV25-1 to TRBJ2-5, with D possibly TRBD1 on 6 matching bases. The read ends 3 residues before the CDR3 terminus; that terminus is restored from the germline J gene. V was pared by 6 bases and J by 5 bases, with 16 bases between. CDR3 length: 14 residues. Germline V gene lookup returns CDR1 MGHDK and CDR2 SYGVNS. Filled out from reference TRBV25-1 and TRBJ2-5, the complete variable domain reads EADIYQTPRYLVIGTGKKITLECSQTMGHDKMYWYQQDPGMELHLIHYSYGVNSTEKGDLSSESTVSRIRTEHFPLTLESARPSHTSQYLCASSDDRLRETQYFGPGTRLLVL.

Details on this clone: The read ends 3 residues before the CDR3 terminus; that terminus is restored from the germline J gene. This chain uses TRBV5-1 with TRBJ2-6, with 10 bases that match TRBD1. The length of the CDR3 is 18 residues. Looked up from germline, CDR1 is SGHRS and CDR2 is YFSETQ. V was pared by 4 bases and J by 2 bases, with 9 bases of the junction left unmatched. This chain's CDR3 is CASSLDRGLATGANVLTF. The sequenced part of the CDR3 DNA is TGCGCCAGCAGCCTAGACAGGGGGCTTGCTACTGGGGCCAACGTC. Full variable domain (rest looked up from reference TRBV5-1 and TRBJ2-6): KAGVTQTPRYLIKTRGQQVTLSCSPISGHRSVSWYQQTPGQGLQFLFEYFSETQRNKGNFPGRFSGRQFSNSRSEMNVSTLELGDSALYLCASSLDRGLATGANVLTFGAGSRLTVL.

The CDR3 sequence: CSARAGEYEQYF. The sequenced part of the CDR3 DNA is TGCAGTGCTAGGGCGGGAGAATACGAG. The chain uses TRBV20-1 and TRBJ2-7; 7 positions match TRBD2. The read ends 3 residues shy of where the CDR3 ends; the end is completed using the germline J gene. There are 12 residues in the CDR3. Germline V gene sequence: CDR1 DFQATT, CDR2 SNEGSKA (reference sequence). Losses at the gene ends were 3 bases for V and 4 bases for J; bases not matched to a gene: 3.

As regards this clone: The read finishes 3 residues shy of the CDR3 end, and the germline J gene is used to complete it. The chain couples TRBV10-1 to TRBJ2-2; 10 bases line up with TRBD2. Looked up from germline, CDR1 is WNHNN and CDR2 is SYGVQD (reference sequence). This CDR3 is 15 amino acids long. V lost 6 bases to trimming and J lost 5 bases; unmatched junction nucleotides: 6. This CDR3 is CASSERTSGTGELFF. The DNA read from the CDR3 is TGCGCCAGCAGCGAGCGGACTAGCGGAACCGGGGAG.

Notes on this clone: The read falls 3 residues short of the CDR3 end, and the missing part is taken from the germline J gene. The chain carries TRBV18 and TRBJ2-2; tentative D call: TRBD1 (6 bases). Trimming pared 0 bases from V and 5 bases from J, leaving 7 bases between. Looked up from germline, CDR1 is KGHSH and CDR2 is LQKENI. This CDR3 region has 14 residues. CDR3 sequence reads: CASSPPDRTGELFF. Partial CDR3 DNA: TGTGCCAGCTCACCACCGGACAGAACCGGGGAG. Full variable domain (missing parts from reference TRBV18 and TRBJ2-2): NAGVMQNPRHLVRRRGQEARLRCSPMKGHSHVYWYRQLPEEGLKFMVYLQKENIIDESGMPKERFSAEFPKEGPSILRIQQVVRGDSAAYFCASSPPDRTGELFFGEGSRLTVL.

Note on this clone: The CDR3 extends 3 residues past the end of the read, so its final part is completed from the germline J gene. The J gene is TRBJ1-1, the V gene TRBV4-1; maybe TRBD1 (5 bases). The germline gives CDR1 MGHRA, CDR2 YSYEKL. The CDR3 is 14 residues long. V lost 3 bases to trimming and J lost 1 base, with 9 bases between them. Partial CDR3 DNA: TGCGCCAGCAGCCAGGTACAGGCGAACACTGAA. Amino acid sequence: CASSQVQANTE. The CDR3, in full, reads CASSQVQANTEAFF.

As regards this clone: The CDR3 end lies 3 residues beyond the end of the read and is filled in from the germline J gene. V gene TRBV20-1 combines with J gene TRBJ1-4, with D unresolved. This CDR3 region has 11 residues. Germline V CDR1 and CDR2: DFQATT, SNEGSKA (reference sequence). Trimming pared 5 bases from V and 10 bases from J, leaving 11 bases between. CDR3 sequence reads: CSARGSGKLFF. The covered CDR3 bases are TGCAGTGCTCGAGGTAGCGGAAAA.

Notes on this clone: The read terminates 3 residues ahead of where the CDR3 ends, so the germline J gene completes it. This chain joins TRBV19 and TRBJ1-4; 7 nucleotides agree with TRBD1. The CDR3 length is 13 residues. The germline V gene encodes CDR1 LNHDA and CDR2 SQIVND (reference sequence). Incomplete CDR3 DNA: TGTGCCAGTAGTGGCACAGGGGCCTCACCA. As protein: CASSGTGASP. Given in full, the CDR3 is CASSGTGASPLFF.

About this clone: The missing CDR3 end, 3 residues past where the read stops, is filled in from the germline J gene. The chain carries TRBV7-9 and TRBJ2-7; D is unclear. The CDR3 runs 12 residues. Germline V gene sequence: CDR1 SEHNR, CDR2 FQNEAQ (reference sequence). V lost 0 bases and J 4 bases, leaving 4 bases between the germline ends. The CDR3 region is CASSLARYEQYF. The sequenced part of the CDR3 DNA is TGTGCCAGCAGCTTAGCCAGATACGAG. Using reference TRBV7-9 and TRBJ2-7 for the parts outside the CDR3, the full variable domain is DTGVSQNPRHKITKRGQNVTFRCDPISEHNRLYWYRQTLGQGPEFLTYFQNEAQLEKSRLLSDRFSAERPKGSFSTLEIQRTEQGDSAMYLCASSLARYEQYFGPGTRLTVT.

As to this clone: The read comes to an end 3 residues before the CDR3 does, leaving the germline J gene to fill in the end. V is TRBV5-1 and J is TRBJ1-4, with D possibly TRBD1 on 5 matching bases. This CDR3 is built from 14 residues. V shed 4 bases and J shed 8 bases, with 15 bases lying between them. Germline values: CDR1 SGHRS, CDR2 YFSETQ. CDR3 in amino acids: CASSTDSRREKLFF. CDR3 bases read: TGCGCCAGCAGCACCGACAGTCGGAGGGAAAAA.

A remark on this clone: The CDR3 goes on 3 residues after the read ends, and that part is filled in from the germline J gene. The chain carries TRBV19 and TRBJ2-3, with 8 bases that match TRBD1. J was trimmed by 6 bases and V by 4 bases; bases with no gene match: 9. Germline V gives CDR1 LNHDA, CDR2 SQIVND (reference sequence). This CDR3 is built from 15 residues. CDR3 region: CASSTGVTGVDTQYF. CDR3 DNA, as far as it was read: TGTGCCAGTAGTACCGGCGTGACAGGGGTGGATACG.

A note on this clone: The read gets to within 3 residues of the CDR3 end, and the germline J gene fills in the rest. The chain carries TRBV5-1 and TRBJ2-1; 14 bases are shared with TRBD2. After removal of 4 bases from V and 0 bases from J, the junction contained 3 bases not matched to a gene. Germline CDR1 is SGHRS and CDR2 is YFSETQ. There are 17 residues in the CDR3. The CDR3 sequence: CASSLGTSGSSYNEQFF. CDR3 DNA, as far as it was read: TGCGCCAGCAGCCTGGGGACTAGCGGGAGCTCCTACAATGAG. Full variable domain (rest looked up from reference TRBV5-1 and TRBJ2-1): KAGVTQTPRYLIKTRGQQVTLSCSPISGHRSVSWYQQTPGQGLQFLFEYFSETQRNKGNFPGRFSGRQFSNSRSEMNVSTLELGDSALYLCASSLGTSGSSYNEQFFGPGTRLTVL.